Listed below are T cell receptor beta chains from one sample, sequenced in a study of blood T cell repertoires in COVID-19. The table came from immunoSEQ multiplex PCR; TCRdb's copy has only in-frame clones and leaves some out. This sample has about 75,000 clones, with 88% found just once. The sequencing input was peripheral blood. The source is a human donor in a cohort sampled during active COVID-19. Both conserved end residues are part of each CDR3. A D gene is named only where the DNA matches it firmly. Clone size is stated in some rows and not others, as once, few, many or a class when expanded.

CASSSQGPLNTEAFF | TGTGCCAGCTCTTCCCAGGGGCCCTTGAACACTGAAGCTTTCTTT | TRBJ1-1 | . | TRBV9 | .
CASSLNGGETQYF | TGTGCCAGCAGCTTGAATGGAGGAGAGACCCAGTACTTC | TRBJ2-5 | . | TRBV5-4 | .
CASRFTGVGNQPQHF | TGTGCCAGCAGATTTACAGGGGTGGGGAATCAGCCCCAGCATTTT | TRBJ1-5 | once | TRBV28 | TRBD1
CASRPPGTGFSEQYF | TGTGCCAGCAGGCCCCCCGGGACAGGTTTTTCCGAGCAGTACTTC | TRBJ2-7 | . | TRBV7-9 | TRBD1
CASNQVAGSYMSNEQFF | TGCGCCAGCAACCAAGTCGCCGGGAGTTATATGTCGAATGAGCAGTTCTTC | TRBJ2-1 | . | TRBV4-1 | .
CASKIGGRTDTQYF | TGTGCCAGCAAAATTGGCGGCCGCACAGATACGCAGTATTTT | TRBJ2-3 | . | TRBV5-5 | .
CASSVDLGYSYEQYF | TGTGCCAGCAGCGTAGATCTAGGCTACTCCTACGAGCAGTACTTC | TRBJ2-7 | . | TRBV9 | .
CASRTGSLYGYTF | TGTGCCAGTCGGACAGGGAGCCTCTATGGCTACACCTTC | TRBJ1-2 | . | TRBV2 | TRBD1
CASSLSGENTGELFF | TGCGCCAGCAGTCTGAGCGGGGAGAACACCGGGGAGCTGTTTTTT | TRBJ2-2 | . | TRBV5-1 | TRBD2
CASSPRDGQETQYF | TGTGCCAGTAGTCCGCGGGACGGACAAGAGACCCAGTACTTC | TRBJ2-5 | . | TRBV19 | .
CASSQGGGADTEAFF | TGCGCCAGCAGCCAAGGGGGGGGCGCGGACACTGAAGCTTTCTTT | TRBJ1-1 | . | TRBV4-3 | .
CASSVRQGALYEQYF | TGTGCCAGCAGCGTCCGACAGGGGGCGTTGTACGAGCAGTACTTC | TRBJ2-7 | . | TRBV7-8 | TRBD1
CASSFSGRTNTGELFF | TGTGCCAGCAGCTTTAGCGGGAGGACGAACACCGGGGAGCTGTTTTTT | TRBJ2-2 | . | TRBV3-1/TRBV3-2 | TRBD2
CASSVVADTDTQYF | TGTGCCAGCAGCGTAGTAGCGGACACAGATACGCAGTATTTT | TRBJ2-3 | . | TRBV9 | .
CASRLSGTGVENYGYTF | TGCGCCAGCAGACTGTCCGGGACAGGGGTAGAGAACTATGGCTACACCTTC | TRBJ1-2 | . | TRBV4-1 | TRBD1
CASSQGGGRNQPQHF | TGTGCCAGCAGCCAAGGGGGGGGGCGCAATCAGCCCCAGCATTTT | TRBJ1-5 | . | TRBV3-1/TRBV3-2 | .
CASSINRDSGNTIYF | TGTGCCAGTAGTATTAACAGGGACTCTGGAAACACCATATATTTT | TRBJ1-3 | once | TRBV19 | .
CASSADSGEAFF | TGTGCCAGCAGCGCGGACTCAGGGGAGGCTTTCTTT | TRBJ1-1 | . | TRBV9 | .
CASSFGGTGEYEQYF | TGTGCCAGTAGTTTCGGGGGGACAGGGGAGTACGAGCAGTACTTC | TRBJ2-7 | . | TRBV19 | TRBD1